Each of the 10 T cell receptor beta chains below was sequenced from the same sample in a study of blood T cell repertoires in COVID-19. Here immunoSEQ multiplex PCR was the method, and the copy in TCRdb shows in-frame clones only, minus some. This sample carries approximately 190,000 clones, just under 85% of them seen once, and the ten largest clones take less than 6.5%. Sequencing was carried out using peripheral blood. All receptors derive from a woman between 65 and 79 years old with active or convalescent COVID-19.

The chain is built from TRBV6-1 and TRBJ1-6; tentatively, D is TRBD1 (6 bases). Per germline, CDR1 MNHNS and CDR2 SASEGT. This CDR3 comprises 16 residues. With 2 bases removed from V and 6 bases from J, the gap between germline ends came to 14 bases. CDR3 in amino acids: CASSESPGAFNSPLHF. The CDR3 nucleotides are TGTGCCAGCAGTGAATCTCCAGGGGCCTTTAATTCACCCCTCCACTTT.

The chain carries TRBV27 and TRBJ2-1, with 9 nucleotides matching TRBD1. The CDR3 sequence is 15 residues long. Trimming cost V 4 bases and J 2 bases; bases outside gene matches: 3. Germline V gene data show CDR1 as MNHEY and CDR2 as SMNVEV (reference sequence). The CDR3 sequence is CASSWRTGAYNEQFF. The CDR3 coding sequence is TGTGCCAGCAGTTGGAGGACAGGGGCCTACAATGAGCAGTTCTTC.

CDR3 residues: CAISEPGGAYGYTF. The CDR3 DNA reads as TGTGCCATCAGTGAACCAGGGGGCGCTTATGGCTACACCTTC. This sequence joins TRBV10-3 and TRBJ1-2; 8 bases match TRBD1. The CDR3 runs 14 residues. V was pared by 3 bases and J by 5 bases, with 5 bases of the junction left unmatched. Germline V CDR1 and CDR2: ENHRY, SYGVKD.

The CDR3 reads CAIIKGASGRKYEQYF. The CDR3 coding sequence is TGTGCCATCATAAAGGGGGCTAGCGGGAGAAAATACGAGCAGTACTTC. This chain links TRBV10-3 with TRBJ2-7; TRBD2 matches at 10 bases. With 7 bases clipped from V and 4 bases from J, the junction kept 13 bases outside the gene matches. This CDR3 is 16 amino acids long. Germline V gives CDR1 ENHRY, CDR2 SYGVKD.

The V call is TRBV11-1, the J call TRBJ1-3; D not certain. CDR1 SGHAT and CDR2 FQDESV come from the germline V gene (reference sequence). V was shortened by 2 bases and J by 2 bases, with 10 bases between the two germline ends. The CDR3 extends over 15 amino acids. CDR3 coding DNA: TGTGCCAGCAGCTTACTTCGAGGGACTGGAAACACCATATATTTT. This translates into CASSLLRGTGNTIYF.

The chain carries TRBV15 and TRBJ1-6; D may be TRBD1 (6 bases). Trimming cost V 1 base and J 7 bases, with 17 bases left between them. The CDR3 is made up of 17 amino acids. Germline V lookup: CDR1 LNHNV, CDR2 YYDKDF (reference sequence). CDR3: CATSRGGGSSGNSPLHF. Written as DNA, the CDR3 is TGTGCCACCAGCAGAGGCGGGGGCAGTTCGGGGAATTCACCCCTCCACTTT.

The CDR3 loop is CASSGAGGYEQYF. Here the CDR3 DNA reads TGTGCCAGCAGCGGTGCTGGGGGGTACGAGCAGTACTTC. The chain links TRBV9 to TRBJ2-7, with D perhaps TRBD2 (6 bases). V lost 3 bases, J lost 4 bases, and 11 bases lay in between. The CDR3 length is 13 residues. Germline values: CDR1 SGDLS, CDR2 YYNGEE.

The chain combines TRBV27 with TRBJ1-4; TRBD1 matches at 8 bases. Germline CDR1 is MNHEY and CDR2 is SMNVEV (reference sequence). The CDR3 is 14 amino acids. The J segment lost 7 bases and the V segment lost 5 bases, leaving 6 bases of the junction unmatched. The CDR3 protein is CASSPRTGTEKLFF. The CDR3, as DNA: TGTGCCAGCAGTCCCCGGACAGGGACTGAAAAACTGTTTTTT.

V gene TRBV6-4 combines with J gene TRBJ2-5, with 7 bases fitting TRBD1. The germline V gene has CDR1 MRHNA and CDR2 SNTAGT. V lost 7 bases to trimming and J lost 9 bases; unmatched junction nucleotides: 17. The CDR3 consists of 15 residues. Written as DNA, the CDR3 is TGTGCCAGCAAACGAATTAGGGGGCAGCCCAGCTCCCAGTACTTC. The encoded protein is CASKRIRGQPSSQYF.

The rearrangement uses TRBV6-5 and TRBJ2-7; 12 bases match TRBD2. CDR1 is MNHEY, CDR2 SVGAGI, per germline. The CDR3 length is 15 residues. The trim removed 5 bases at V and 3 bases at J, leaving 5 bases unmatched. In DNA form, the CDR3 reads TGTGCCAGCAGTCTAGGACTAGCGGGGATCTACGAGCAGTACTTC. It codes for CASSLGLAGIYEQYF.